This passage covers 6 T cell receptor beta chains from one sample sequenced in a study of T cells in Graves' hyperthyroidism and ophthalmopathy. What was amplified from RNA transcripts were TCR beta CDR3 regions. The HTBI set primed first-round TCR CDR3 RT-PCR. TCRdb reprocessed the multiplex PCR reads via MiXCR and lists one record per CDR3 protein. The sample includes some 530,000 distinct CDR3 sequences, about 20% of them seen just once. The sequenced material came from blood. All receptors derive from a woman in her sixties or seventies with Graves' ophthalmopathy.

Details on this clonotype: One end of the junction varies from germline; a read error may be responsible. J is TRBJ2-5 and V is TRBV10-3, with D unresolved. The CDR3 covers 11 residues. The germline CDR1 and CDR2 sequences are ENHRY and SYGVKD. In nucleotides, the CDR3 is TGTGCCATCAGAGAGCAAGGGACCCAGTACTTC. Its translation: CAIREQGTQYF.

The chain links TRBV5-5 to TRBJ2-2; D unclear. The V end lost 4 bases, the J end lost 3 bases, and 7 bases lay between the germline ends. The CDR3 has 13 amino acids. Germline CDR1 reads SGHKS; CDR2 reads YYEKEE (reference sequence). CDR3 sequence reads: CASSLHYTGELFF. Written as DNA, the CDR3 is TGTGCCAGCAGCCTACACTACACCGGGGAGCTGTTTTTT.

The V gene is TRBV7-3, the J gene TRBJ1-1; 7 bases are shared with TRBD1. The CDR3 is made up of 13 amino acids. Germline V lookup: CDR1 SGHTA, CDR2 FQGTGA. With V trimmed by 4 bases and J by 7 bases, 6 bases remained unmatched. Here the CDR3 reads CASSSGQVNEAFF. The CDR3 region has the DNA TGTGCCAGCAGCTCAGGACAGGTTAATGAAGCTTTCTTT.

The chain is built from TRBV7-2 and TRBJ2-5; 11 bases line up with TRBD2. The length of the CDR3 is 14 residues. Germline lookup yields CDR1 SGHTA and CDR2 FQGNSA. The V gene end was trimmed by 4 bases and the J gene end by 4 bases; junction bases not matched to a gene: 2. CDR3 amino acids: CASSSTSGIETQYF. The CDR3 bases are TGTGCCAGCAGCTCGACTAGCGGGATAGAGACCCAGTACTTC.

This clonotype was detected only a few times. The chain has TRBV6-4 and TRBJ1-2, with 7 bases lining up with TRBD1. The CDR3 spans 13 residues. Trimming took 6 bases from V and 4 from J; bases not matched to a gene: 5. Germline CDR1 is MRHNA and CDR2 is SNTAGT. CDR3 amino acids: CASRTGCGYGYTF. CDR3 nucleotide sequence: TGTGCCAGCAGGACAGGGTGCGGCTATGGCTACACCTTC.

This clonotype was observed at least ten times. The chain employs TRBV24-1 and TRBJ1-5; D unclear. This CDR3 region has 16 residues. CDR1 and CDR2 from the germline V gene are KGHDR and SFDVKD. Trimming pared 3 bases from V and 4 bases from J, leaving 15 bases between. The CDR3 region is CATSDPDVTGNQPQHF. The CDR3 DNA reads TGTGCCACCAGTGATCCGGACGTAACCGGGAATCAGCCCCAGCATTTT.